Below, 10 T cell receptor beta chains from the same sample are listed, as sequenced in a study of T cell changes during pregnancy in multiple sclerosis. This table comes from immunoSEQ multiplex PCR, and its TCRdb copy is limited to in-frame clones, with some not included. The sample includes some 64,000 clones, approximately 92% of them seen just once. This sample comprised peripheral blood, obtained in the first trimester of pregnancy. All receptors come from a female donor with multiple sclerosis, enrolled in a pregnancy study.

The chain combines TRBV4-1 with TRBJ1-2, with D perhaps matching TRBD1 (5 bases). The CDR3 loop spans 16 amino acids. Germline CDR1 and CDR2: MGHRA and YSYEKL. The ends were cut back, 0 bases at V and 4 bases at J, with 15 bases in the middle. The CDR3 region has the DNA TGCGCCAGCAGCCAAGAAGGGCAGGGTGCACCCTATGGCTACACCTTC. This gives the protein CASSQEGQGAPYGYTF.

This chain joins TRBV7-8 and TRBJ1-5; D might be TRBD1 (5 bases). Germline V gene data show CDR1 as SGHVS and CDR2 as FQNEAQ. This CDR3 comprises 18 residues. V shed 7 bases and J shed 8 bases, with 30 bases lying between them. The CDR3 sequence is CASTIVPGPEKGMEPQHF. The CDR3 nucleotides are TGTGCCAGCACCATAGTACCCGGCCCAGAGAAGGGGATGGAGCCCCAGCATTTT.

The chain couples TRBV6-6 to TRBJ2-5; 8 nucleotides align to TRBD2. The CDR3 loop spans 16 amino acids. Germline V gene data show CDR1 as MNHNY and CDR2 as SVGAGI (reference sequence). Trimming at V came to 7 bases and at J to 5 bases, leaving 15 bases not matched to a gene. This chain's CDR3 is CASKRGSGTWLETQYF. The CDR3 coding sequence is TGTGCCAGCAAAAGGGGTAGCGGGACCTGGTTGGAGACCCAGTACTTC.

The chain uses TRBV10-3 and TRBJ2-3; maybe TRBD2 (6 bases). The germline V gene has CDR1 ENHRY and CDR2 SYGVKD. The CDR3 extends over 15 amino acids. V was shortened by 8 bases and J by 1 base, with 16 bases between the two germline ends. The CDR3 is CAIGGTPGGTDTQYF. The CDR3 bases are TGTGCCATCGGAGGAACACCGGGGGGCACAGATACGCAGTATTTT.

V usage is TRBV5-1 and J usage is TRBJ2-3, with 10 bases aligning to TRBD2. The CDR3 totals 18 residues. The germline V gene encodes CDR1 SGHRS and CDR2 YFSETQ. The ends lost 3 bases at V and 4 bases at J; junction bases unmatched: 14. The CDR3 reads CASSYGVAGGSGADTQYF. The DNA of the CDR3 is TGCGCCAGCAGCTATGGGGTAGCGGGAGGCTCCGGGGCAGATACGCAGTATTTT.

The chain combines TRBV6-6 with TRBJ2-1; 7 nucleotides align to TRBD1. Germline-derived CDR1 and CDR2 are MNHNY and SVGAGI (reference sequence). V lost 5 bases, J lost 7 bases, and 14 bases stayed unmatched. The CDR3 is 16 amino acids. CDR3 residues: CASSGGQSRARNEQFF. DNA for the CDR3: TGTGCCAGCAGTGGGGGACAGTCAAGGGCGAGGAATGAGCAGTTCTTC.

This chain links TRBV11-2 with TRBJ2-3; the D gene is possibly TRBD1 (5 bases). The CDR3 covers 14 residues. V lost 8 bases, J lost 2 bases, and 14 bases lay in between. Looked up from germline, CDR1 is SGHAT and CDR2 is FQNNGV. For the CDR3, the DNA is TGTGCCAGCCCCCTGGGCAGGGACACAGATACGCAGTATTTT. This encodes CASPLGRDTDTQYF.

V usage is TRBV27 and J usage is TRBJ2-7; tentatively, D is TRBD2 (6 bases). Germline V gives CDR1 MNHEY, CDR2 SMNVEV (reference sequence). Trimming pared 5 bases from V and 4 bases from J, leaving 12 bases between. The CDR3 spans 13 residues. The DNA for the CDR3 is TGTGCCAGCAGTCCATGGGGGGTGTACGAGCAGTACTTC. Its protein product is CASSPWGVYEQYF.

The rearrangement joins TRBV2 to TRBJ2-2; 9 bases fit TRBD2. Germline-derived CDR1 and CDR2 are SNHLY and FYNNEI. This CDR3 comprises 17 residues. The ends lost 6 bases at V and 3 bases at J; junction bases unmatched: 11. CDR3 DNA: TGTGCCAGCAGAGGTCTCCGAGCGGGAGGTGACACCGGGGAGCTGTTTTTT. Its protein product is CASRGLRAGGDTGELFF.

The rearrangement joins TRBV5-1 to TRBJ1-2; D is perhaps TRBD1 (6 bases). Germline V lookup: CDR1 SGHRS, CDR2 YFSETQ. The CDR3 is 15 residues long. The V end was cut by 4 bases, the J end by 8 bases, with 21 bases between. CDR3 bases: TGCGCCAGCAGCCAGCGAACCGGGACAATGGAGGGCTACACCTTC. Amino acids: CASSQRTGTMEGYTF.